One sample yielded the 29 T cell receptor beta chains listed below, sequenced in a study of response to subunit inactivated influenza vaccine. TCRdb reanalysed the RT-PCR reads using MiXCR and keeps one entry per CDR3 protein. This sample has around 490,000 distinct CDR3 sequences, with approximately 7.7% found just once. Sample: PBMCs from blood, taken 23 months after vaccination. Source of these receptors: a man between 50 and 75 years old who received an inactivated influenza vaccine.

This clonotype has ten or more counts. The V gene is TRBV6-2 or TRBV6-3, the J gene TRBJ2-7; 9 nucleotides line up with TRBD1. CDR1 and CDR2 (germline): MNHEY, SVGEGT. The V gene end was trimmed by 6 bases and the J gene end by 0 bases; junction bases not matched to a gene: 3. This CDR3 has 14 amino acids. The CDR3 bases are TGTGCCAGCAGGACAGGGGGAAGCTCCTACGAGCAGTACTTC. Translation gives CASRTGGSSYEQYF.

This clonotype was seen more than once but under ten times. V is TRBV29-1 and J is TRBJ2-3; D is unclear. CDR3 size: 14 residues. CDR1 is SQVTM, CDR2 ANQGSEA, per germline. The germline V and J ends were trimmed by 4 bases and 3 bases, with 14 bases remaining between them. The CDR3 sequence is CSVGLGGRTDTQYF. The CDR3 nucleotides read TGCAGCGTTGGGCTAGGTGGACGTACAGATACGCAGTATTTT.

The genes are TRBV5-6 and TRBJ2-7; 9 bases fit TRBD2. V shed 4 bases, J shed 7 bases, and the junction held 12 bases outside the gene matches. CDR1 is SGHDT and CDR2 is YYEEEE in the germline V gene. The CDR3 extends over 15 amino acids. The CDR3 sequence is CASSKGVAGASEQYF. Written as DNA, the CDR3 is TGTGCCAGCAGCAAGGGGGTAGCGGGAGCGTCTGAGCAGTACTTC. Full variable domain (rest looked up from reference TRBV5-6 and TRBJ2-7): DAGVTQSPTHLIKTRGQQVTLRCSPKSGHDTVSWYQQALGQGPQFIFQYYEEEERQRGNFPDRFSGHQFPNYSSELNVNALLLGDSALYLCASSKGVAGASEQYFGPGTRLTVT.

This chain links TRBV28 with TRBJ2-7; a possible D gene is TRBD2 (7 bases). The V gene lost 6 bases and the J gene lost 0 bases, with 15 bases spanning the gap. The CDR3 runs 15 residues. Germline CDR1 and CDR2: MDHEN and SYDVKM. CDR3 DNA: TGTGCCAGCAGGGGGGGGGCAGGGAACTCCTACGAGCAGTACTTC. Translation gives CASRGGAGNSYEQYF.

This clonotype was recorded many times. This chain joins TRBV12-3 or TRBV12-4 and TRBJ1-6; possibly TRBD1 for D (5 bases). This CDR3 is 13 amino acids long. Deletions cut 6 bases from V and 6 bases from J, with 9 bases between. CDR3 in DNA: TGTGCCAGCAGCACTAGGGGTAATTCACCCCTCCACTTT. Residues: CASSTRGNSPLHF.

This clonotype came up a few times. This chain uses TRBV20-1 with TRBJ2-3; D gene ambiguous. CDR1 is DFQATT and CDR2 is SNEGSKA in the germline V gene (reference sequence). V lost 1 base to trimming and J lost 3 bases, with 11 bases between them. The CDR3 is 14 amino acids. The CDR3 here is CSARAGRLTDTQYF. Written as DNA, the CDR3 is TGCAGTGCTAGAGCAGGCAGGTTAACAGATACGCAGTATTTT.

This rearrangement joins TRBV5-5 to TRBJ2-5; D is perhaps TRBD1 (5 bases). The CDR3 runs 14 residues. The V gene's germline CDR1 is SGHKS and CDR2 YYEKEE (reference sequence). With 4 bases removed from V and 0 bases from J, the gap between germline ends came to 10 bases. The chain's CDR3 is CASSPGHNQETQYF. CDR3 nucleotides: TGTGCCAGCAGCCCTGGACACAACCAAGAGACCCAGTACTTC. Filled out from reference TRBV5-5 and TRBJ2-5, the complete variable domain reads DAGVTQSPTHLIKTRGQQVTLRCSPISGHKSVSWYQQVLGQGPQFIFQYYEKEERGRGNFPDRFSARQFPNYSSELNVNALLLGDSALYLCASSPGHNQETQYFGPGTRLLVL.

J is TRBJ2-3 and V is TRBV5-1; 8 bases are shared with TRBD2. The CDR3 is made up of 16 amino acids. Germline assignment: CDR1 SGHRS and CDR2 YFSETQ. J lost 4 bases, V lost 1 base, and 8 bases had no gene match. The CDR3 region is CASSLSGLGGADTQYF. CDR3 DNA sequence: TGCGCCAGCAGCTTGTCGGGACTAGGTGGGGCAGATACGCAGTATTTT.

In this sample, this clonotype turned up many times. The chain uses TRBV6-6 and TRBJ1-2, with D hard to call. Trimming cost V 11 bases and J 4 bases, with 8 bases left between them. The length of the CDR3 is 10 residues. Per germline, CDR1 MNHNY and CDR2 SVGAGI (reference sequence). CDR3: CACGGYGYTF. The CDR3 bases are TGTGCCTGCGGAGGCTATGGCTACACCTTC.

This clonotype showed up many times. V and J are TRBV7-8 and TRBJ2-3; TRBD1 matches at 8 bases. The junction had 7 bases not matched to a gene; V was cut back by 2 bases and J by 6 bases. The CDR3 totals 15 residues. CDR1 and CDR2 from the germline V gene are SGHVS and FQNEAQ. In DNA, the CDR3 is TGTGCCAGCAGCTTAACCCAGTACAGGGGGGATACGCAGTATTTT. It codes for CASSLTQYRGDTQYF.

The chain is built from TRBV6-1 and TRBJ2-2; 10 bases fit TRBD1. The CDR3 is made up of 14 amino acids. The germline V gene encodes CDR1 MNHNS and CDR2 SASEGT. Unmatched junction bases numbered 5, after V lost 10 bases and J lost 3 bases. CDR3 sequence: CATLGTGDTGELFF. The CDR3 bases are TGTGCCACCCTGGGGACAGGGGACACCGGGGAGCTGTTTTTT.

V usage is TRBV6-2 or TRBV6-3 and J usage is TRBJ2-1; 14 nucleotides line up with TRBD2. The J segment lost 12 bases and the V segment lost 6 bases, leaving 10 bases of the junction unmatched. Per the germline V gene, CDR1 is MNHEY and CDR2 is SVGEGT. This CDR3 is 15 amino acids long. CDR3 loop: CASRPTSGGATPQFF. CDR3 coding DNA: TGTGCCAGCAGACCGACTAGCGGGGGGGCAACTCCGCAGTTCTTC.

In its sample, this clonotype was seen a few times. This rearrangement joins TRBV7-9 to TRBJ1-5, with D unclear. Germline-derived CDR1 and CDR2 are SEHNR and FQNEAQ (reference sequence). V lost 5 bases, J lost 7 bases, and 12 bases lay in between. This CDR3 comprises 13 residues. Here the CDR3 reads CASSRPPGQPQHF. The CDR3 nucleotides read TGTGCCAGCAGCCGGCCGCCGGGGCAGCCCCAGCATTTT.

Many counts were recorded for this clonotype. The gene calls are TRBV10-3 and TRBJ2-5; D gene ambiguous. This CDR3 has 15 amino acids. The V end lost 3 bases, the J end lost 1 base, and 12 bases lay between the germline ends. The germline gives CDR1 ENHRY, CDR2 SYGVKD. The CDR3 nucleotides are TGTGCCATCAGTGATGACAAGGGCCTCCAAGAGACCCAGTACTTC. It specifies CAISDDKGLQETQYF.

The CDR3 bases are TGTGCCAGCAGCAGAAAGGGACTAGCGGGAGTCACCAGCCAAGAGACCCAGTACTTC. Translating gives CASSRKGLAGVTSQETQYF. The chain combines TRBV11-2 with TRBJ2-5; 14 bases line up with TRBD2. The CDR3 length is 19 residues. V lost 5 bases, J lost 1 base, and 12 bases stayed unmatched. CDR1 and CDR2 from the germline V gene are SGHAT and FQNNGV. Combining the CDR3 with reference TRBV11-2 and TRBJ2-5 gives the whole variable domain EAGVAQSPRYKIIEKRQSVAFWCNPISGHATLYWYQQILGQGPKLLIQFQNNGVVDDSQLPKDRFSAERLKGVDSTLKIQPAKLEDSAVYLCASSRKGLAGVTSQETQYFGPGTRLLVL.

This clonotype came up many times. The chain couples TRBV6-1 to TRBJ2-3, with D perhaps matching TRBD1 (6 bases). V was shortened by 10 bases and J by 7 bases, with 30 bases between the two germline ends. The germline gives CDR1 MNHNS, CDR2 SASEGT. This CDR3 is built from 17 residues. CDR3 region: CATDPRQVGGAKHTQYF. The CDR3 nucleotides read TGTGCCACAGATCCCCGACAGGTTGGGGGTGCTAAACATACGCAGTATTTT.

This clonotype was seen a single time. A much more abundant neighbour one base away suggests this may be a read error. The chain uses TRBV4-3 and TRBJ2-1; possibly TRBD2 for D (6 bases). The CDR3 loop spans 14 amino acids. CDR1 is LGHNA and CDR2 is YSLEER in the germline V gene. The CDR3 is CASSQKAGNNVQFF. Written as DNA, the CDR3 is TGCGCCAGCAGCCAAAAGGCGGGAAACAATGTGCAGTTCTTC.

This clonotype was seen ten or more times. The chain's CDR3 is CASSQRGLNYGYTF. Here the CDR3 DNA reads TGTGCCAGCAGCCAGAGGGGACTTAACTATGGCTACACCTTC. V usage is TRBV12-3 or TRBV12-4 and J usage is TRBJ1-2, with D perhaps TRBD1 (5 bases). V lost 6 bases and J lost 1, with 12 bases in between. The CDR3 spans 14 residues.

The rearrangement links TRBV6-1 to TRBJ1-4; D ambiguous. Germline V gene sequence: CDR1 MNHNS, CDR2 SASEGT. The V end lost 11 bases, the J end lost 0 bases, and 22 bases lay between the germline ends. The CDR3 consists of 17 residues. This CDR3 reads CAGSPWAPAATNEKLFF. The CDR3 bases are TGTGCCGGCTCCCCCTGGGCACCTGCGGCAACTAATGAAAAACTGTTTTTT.

The V and J genes are TRBV5-1 and TRBJ2-3; TRBD2 agrees at 9 bases. Per the germline V gene, CDR1 is SGHRS and CDR2 is YFSETQ. V was clipped by 4 bases and J by 2 bases; unmatched bases: 2. The CDR3 contains 14 residues. The CDR3 region has the DNA TGCGCCAGCAGCGCGGGAGGGCCCACAGATACGCAGTATTTT. Its protein product is CASSAGGPTDTQYF.

This clonotype was seen a handful of times. The CDR3 bases are TGTGCCACCAGCAGAGATCGGACCCCCCCACAGTTCTTC. Translation gives CATSRDRTPPQFF. The chain carries TRBV15 and TRBJ2-1; no clear D gene. Germline V gene data show CDR1 as LNHNV and CDR2 as YYDKDF (reference sequence). The CDR3 contains 13 residues. V lost 0 bases to trimming and J lost 13 bases, with 13 bases between them.

This clonotype was counted between two and nine times. This sequence joins TRBV9 and TRBJ2-5; 11 bases agree with TRBD2. The CDR3 consists of 16 residues. V gave up 3 bases and J gave up 5 bases; unmatched junction bases: 9. Germline CDR1 SGDLS, CDR2 YYNGEE. The CDR3 here is CASSASPSGRFETQYF. The CDR3 nucleotides are TGTGCCAGCAGCGCATCACCTAGCGGGAGGTTCGAGACCCAGTACTTC.

The chain employs TRBV24-1 and TRBJ2-1; D is ambiguous. The germline V gene encodes CDR1 KGHDR and CDR2 SFDVKD. Trimming left V 0 bases short and J 0 bases short, with 11 bases between. This CDR3 has 17 amino acids. The CDR3 loop is CATSDLRGSGSYNEQFF. The CDR3 DNA reads TGTGCCACCAGTGATTTGCGAGGCTCCGGCTCCTACAATGAGCAGTTCTTC.

The gene calls are TRBV20-1 and TRBJ1-1; D possibly corresponds to TRBD1 (5 bases). Germline lookup yields CDR1 DFQATT and CDR2 SNEGSKA (reference sequence). The CDR3 consists of 15 residues. The V and J ends lost 5 bases and 6 bases respectively, with 22 bases between them. CDR3 in amino acids: CSAPHSGAATAEAFF. The CDR3 DNA is TGCAGTGCTCCTCACAGCGGGGCCGCTACCGCTGAAGCTTTCTTT.

The chain joins TRBV11-2 to TRBJ2-3, with D maybe TRBD2 (6 bases). The CDR3 has 14 residues. V was pared by 5 bases and J by 2 bases, with 11 bases between. The germline V gene encodes CDR1 SGHAT and CDR2 FQNNGV. CDR3 sequence: CASSTGTFTDTQYF. In nucleotides, the CDR3 is TGTGCCAGCAGCACCGGGACTTTCACAGATACGCAGTATTTT.

This clonotype was detected only a few times. The CDR3, as DNA: TGTGCCAGCAGATATACCAGGGGTGGCTACGAGCAGTACTTC. Amino acid sequence: CASRYTRGGYEQYF. The chain joins TRBV11-2 to TRBJ2-7; possibly TRBD1 for D (6 bases). The germline V and J ends were trimmed by 6 bases and 3 bases, with 15 bases remaining between them. The CDR3 spans 14 residues. The germline V gene has CDR1 SGHAT and CDR2 FQNNGV.

DNA of the CDR3: TGCGCCAGCAGCCACCCAGGGGACAGGGGAGGGAGGGATCAGCCCCAGCATTTT. Translating it yields CASSHPGDRGGRDQPQHF. V usage is TRBV4-1 and J usage is TRBJ1-5; 10 bases are a match to TRBD1. V lost 3 bases and J lost 5; bases outside the gene matches: 13. Per the germline V gene, CDR1 is MGHRA and CDR2 is YSYEKL. The CDR3 length is 18 residues.

On this clonotype: This likely reflects a read error, since a far larger clone is one base away. This sequence joins TRBV12-3 or TRBV12-4 and TRBJ2-7; D is ambiguous. Trimming took off 4 bases at V and 3 bases at J, with 7 bases between the two ends. The CDR3 runs 12 residues. The CDR3 loop is CASSSDNYEQYF. The CDR3 coding sequence is TGTGCCAGCAGTTCAGACAACTACGAGCAGTACTTC.

The CDR3 sequence is CASSRIPDTQYF. Written as DNA, the CDR3 is TGTGCCAGCAGTCGCATCCCGGATACGCAGTATTTT. This chain connects TRBV28 to TRBJ2-3; D is undetermined. Trimming shortened V by 5 bases and J by 6 bases, and 9 bases separated the two germline ends. The germline V gene has CDR1 MDHEN and CDR2 SYDVKM. The CDR3 has 12 amino acids.